Following are 24 T cell receptor beta chains from one sample sequenced in a study of cytomegalovirus exposure and HLA in healthy donors (dated by TCRdb to 2015 to 2018). Libraries were made using the immunoSEQ multiplex PCR assay. For the multiplex PCR, a mixture combining 60 forward primers for TCR Vbeta segments and 13 reverse primers for TCR Jbeta segments was used. Sourced from immuneACCESS, this table was stored by TCRdb with only in-frame sequences that have V and J called. A share of the clones is absent; for the studies checked, an unresolved V gene accounts for under half, and the remainder has no known explanation. This sample lists roughly 100,000 clones; around 80% were detected once. The top ten clonotypes cover approximately 3% of the sample. Sequencing input: PBMCs. All receptors come from a woman in her thirties or forties in good health and CMV-seronegative.

The chain carries TRBV7-9 and TRBJ2-1; 10 nucleotides line up with TRBD2. Per germline, CDR1 SEHNR and CDR2 FQNEAQ (reference sequence). The CDR3 is 16 amino acids. J was trimmed by 8 bases and V by 1 base; bases with no gene match: 8. The CDR3 protein is CASSLGLAGDVHEQFF. The CDR3, as DNA: TGTGCCAGCAGCTTAGGGCTAGCGGGAGATGTCCATGAGCAGTTCTTC.

The DNA of the CDR3 is TGTGCCAGTAGTCAAGGGACATTCTCCTACGAGCAGTACTTC. Its protein product is CASSQGTFSYEQYF. The gene calls are TRBV19 and TRBJ2-7; a weak D match, TRBD1 (6 bases). The germline CDR1 and CDR2 sequences are LNHDA and SQIVND (reference sequence). The CDR3 is 14 amino acids. Trimming pared 5 bases from V and 0 bases from J, leaving 11 bases between. Variable domain in full (rest from reference TRBV19 and TRBJ2-7): DGGITQSPKYLFRKEGQNVTLSCEQNLNHDAMYWYRQDPGQGLRLIYYSQIVNDFQKGDIAEGYSVSREKKESFPLTVTSAQKNPTAFYLCASSQGTFSYEQYFGPGTRLTVT.

Only one count was recorded for this clone. The chain is built from TRBV28 and TRBJ2-7; TRBD2 is a possible D gene (6 bases). The CDR3 totals 16 residues. V was pared by 7 bases and J by 4 bases, with 23 bases between. Per the germline V gene, CDR1 is MDHEN and CDR2 is SYDVKM. Here the CDR3 reads CASTPGQDPGGYEQYF. CDR3 coding DNA: TGTGCCAGCACCCCGGGTCAGGACCCTGGGGGGTACGAGCAGTACTTC.

The gene calls are TRBV4-1 and TRBJ2-1, with 7 bases lining up with TRBD1. The germline CDR1 and CDR2 sequences are MGHRA and YSYEKL. The ends lost 3 bases at V and 4 bases at J; junction bases unmatched: 9. The CDR3 runs to 16 residues. The CDR3 bases are TGCGCCAGCAGCCACCCACCCGGGACAGTTTACAATGAGCAGTTCTTC. This encodes CASSHPPGTVYNEQFF.

This rearrangement joins TRBV18 to TRBJ1-5, with 8 bases fitting TRBD1. V shed 6 bases, J shed 5 bases, and the junction held 6 bases outside the gene matches. This CDR3 comprises 14 residues. The germline V gene has CDR1 KGHSH and CDR2 LQKENI. The CDR3: CASSLGQGHQPQHF. The DNA of the CDR3 is TGTGCCAGCTCGCTAGGACAGGGACATCAGCCCCAGCATTTT.

This clone was found a few times. J is TRBJ1-4 and V is TRBV28; D may be TRBD1 (6 bases). The V gene's germline CDR1 is MDHEN and CDR2 SYDVKM. The CDR3 length is 16 residues. V lost 6 bases and J lost 2, with 16 bases in between. The DNA of the CDR3 is TGTGCCAGCAGCTTGCAGAGGGGGACCACTAATGAAAAACTGTTTTTT. Translated, it gives CASSLQRGTTNEKLFF.

This chain uses TRBV28 with TRBJ1-2; D call uncertain. Trimming stripped 10 bases from V and 8 bases from J, with 20 bases between. The CDR3 consists of 13 residues. The germline CDR1 and CDR2 sequences are MDHEN and SYDVKM. Written as DNA, the CDR3 is TGTGCCACCGCCCCGAGCGGCCGTGTCGGCTACACCTTC. Translation: CATAPSGRVGYTF.

This clone was picked up one time. Other DNA sequences in this sample translate to the same CDR3. This chain connects TRBV19 to TRBJ2-7; the D gene is possibly TRBD1 (6 bases). V was clipped by 6 bases and J by 2 bases, with 11 bases between them. Germline V gene lookup returns CDR1 LNHDA and CDR2 SQIVND (reference sequence). The CDR3 has 13 amino acids. Here the CDR3 reads CASRRDTAYEQYF. CDR3 coding DNA: TGTGCCAGTAGACGGGACACTGCCTACGAGCAGTACTTC.

This clone was counted a few times. The genes are TRBV10-3 and TRBJ2-7, with 13 bases fitting TRBD2. J lost 5 bases, V lost 2 bases, and 6 bases had no gene match. The CDR3 contains 16 residues. Germline values: CDR1 ENHRY, CDR2 SYGVKD. The CDR3: CAISEPAGTSGDEQYF. Here the CDR3 DNA reads TGTGCCATCAGTGAGCCCGCCGGGACTAGCGGGGACGAGCAGTACTTC.

This clone turned up a few times. The chain links TRBV4-3 to TRBJ2-1, with 8 bases aligning to TRBD2. V was clipped by 3 bases and J by 0 bases; unmatched bases: 7. Germline-derived CDR1 and CDR2 are LGHNA and YSLEER. The CDR3 is 17 residues long. The CDR3 bases are TGCGCCAGCAGCCACTCAAGACTAGCGAGCTCCTACAATGAGCAGTTCTTC. It codes for CASSHSRLASSYNEQFF.

This clone was seen a single time. The chain employs TRBV7-2 and TRBJ1-6, with D hard to call. The CDR3 length is 14 residues. Germline V lookup: CDR1 SGHTA, CDR2 FQGNSA. V lost 5 bases and J 9 bases, leaving 14 bases between the germline ends. This CDR3 reads CASSAAVQSSPLHF. The CDR3 DNA follows: TGTGCCAGCAGCGCCGCCGTACAAAGTTCACCCCTCCACTTT.

This clone was counted a single time. V and J are TRBV2 and TRBJ2-1; 12 nucleotides align to TRBD2. The CDR3 consists of 14 residues. The V and J ends lost 4 bases and 9 bases, in that order; junction bases with no gene match: 4. Germline V gene lookup returns CDR1 SNHLY and CDR2 FYNNEI. CDR3 amino acids: CASSGTSGVSEQFF. The CDR3 DNA is TGTGCCAGCAGTGGGACTAGCGGGGTGAGTGAGCAGTTCTTC. Filled out from reference TRBV2 and TRBJ2-1, the complete variable domain reads EPEVTQTPSHQVTQMGQEVILRCVPISNHLYFYWYRQILGQKVEFLVSFYNNEISEKSEIFDDQFSVERPDGSNFTLKIRSTKLEDSAMYFCASSGTSGVSEQFFGPGTRLTVL.

V is TRBV5-1 and J is TRBJ2-7, with TRBD2 as a possible D gene (5 bases). Trimming removed 5 bases from V and 3 bases from J, with 18 bases in between. The CDR3 covers 15 residues. The germline V gene encodes CDR1 SGHRS and CDR2 YFSETQ. CDR3 in DNA: TGCGCCAGCAGAATAGACTGGACTGGATACTACGAGCAGTACTTC. Its translation is CASRIDWTGYYEQYF.

The chain is built from TRBV5-4 and TRBJ2-7; 11 bases fit TRBD1. Germline CDR1 reads SGHNT; CDR2 reads YYREEE (reference sequence). The CDR3 is 18 amino acids. V was pared by 5 bases and J by 7 bases, with 20 bases of the junction left unmatched. CDR3 in DNA: TGTGCCAGCAGTCCAGCTCCTCTCGGGACAGGGGGGATGGGGGAGCAGTACTTC. Translation gives CASSPAPLGTGGMGEQYF. The full variable domain, in which reference TRBV5-4 and TRBJ2-7 provide the parts outside the CDR3, is ETGVTQSPTHLIKTRGQQVTLRCSSQSGHNTVSWYQQALGQGPQFIFQYYREEENGRGNFPPRFSGLQFPNYSSELNVNALELDDSALYLCASSPAPLGTGGMGEQYFGPGTRLTVT.

The rearrangement joins TRBV27 to TRBJ2-5; 8 nucleotides align to TRBD1. V was pared by 0 bases and J by 5 bases, with 8 bases of the junction left unmatched. Germline V gives CDR1 MNHEY, CDR2 SMNVEV (reference sequence). This CDR3 contains 16 residues. The CDR3 here is CASSLSPTGVGETQYF. The CDR3 nucleotides are TGTGCCAGCAGTTTATCACCGACAGGGGTTGGGGAGACCCAGTACTTC.

This clone has just one count. The chain couples TRBV7-2 to TRBJ2-5; 11 bases are shared with TRBD2. The J call may be in error: the DNA end matches TRBJ2-7 better. This CDR3 has 17 amino acids. CDR1 SGHTA and CDR2 FQGNSA come from the germline V gene. CDR3 sequence: CASSVRGGTSGPYEQYF. The CDR3, as DNA: TGTGCCAGCAGCGTTAGGGGGGGGACTAGCGGTCCTTACGAGCAGTACTTC.

The gene calls are TRBV19 and TRBJ2-1; the match to TRBD1 covers 7 bases. Germline CDR1 and CDR2: LNHDA and SQIVND (reference sequence). The CDR3 sequence is 14 residues long. The ends lost 7 bases at V and 5 bases at J; junction bases unmatched: 8. In nucleotides, the CDR3 is TGTGCCAGTAATTCCGGGACAGAGAACAATGAGCAGTTCTTC. Protein: CASNSGTENNEQFF. Variable domain in full (rest from reference TRBV19 and TRBJ2-1): DGGITQSPKYLFRKEGQNVTLSCEQNLNHDAMYWYRQDPGQGLRLIYYSQIVNDFQKGDIAEGYSVSREKKESFPLTVTSAQKNPTAFYLCASNSGTENNEQFFGPGTRLTVL.

The rearrangement links TRBV2 to TRBJ2-5, with D perhaps TRBD2 (5 bases). Trimming stripped 1 base from V and 6 bases from J, with 15 bases between. Per the germline V gene, CDR1 is SNHLY and CDR2 is FYNNEI. The CDR3 extends over 15 amino acids. The CDR3 is CASSEGPRYGKTQYF. CDR3 sequence (DNA): TGTGCCAGCAGTGAAGGGCCTAGGTACGGGAAGACCCAGTACTTC.

The V call is TRBV6-1, the J call TRBJ2-7; possibly TRBD2 for D (6 bases). The CDR3 consists of 13 residues. Trimming removed 7 bases at V and 4 bases at J, with 14 bases between. Germline CDR1 reads MNHNS; CDR2 reads SASEGT. The DNA for the CDR3 is TGTGCCAGCAAGGAAGTCGCGGGATACGAGCAGTACTTC. Its translation: CASKEVAGYEQYF.

V usage is TRBV5-6 and J usage is TRBJ1-2; 9 bases fit TRBD1. With V trimmed by 4 bases and J by 4 bases, 14 bases remained unmatched. Germline values: CDR1 SGHDT, CDR2 YYEEEE. The CDR3 is 17 residues long. In nucleotides, the CDR3 is TGTGCCAGCAGCCGGCGGGTTGGACAGGGGTCCGGCTATGGCTACACCTTC. Translation gives CASSRRVGQGSGYGYTF.

The chain couples TRBV7-2 to TRBJ2-5; TRBD1 agrees at 10 bases. The ends lost 1 base at V and 7 bases at J; junction bases unmatched: 6. Germline V CDR1 and CDR2: SGHTA, FQGNSA. This CDR3 is 15 amino acids long. The CDR3 here is CASSLVGQGSGTQYF. DNA for the CDR3: TGTGCCAGCAGCTTAGTGGGACAGGGGTCAGGGACCCAGTACTTC.

The CDR3 spells CASSLGASGITDTQYF. CDR3 coding DNA: TGCGCCAGCAGCTTGGGGGCTAGCGGAATCACAGATACGCAGTATTTT. This rearrangement joins TRBV5-1 to TRBJ2-3; 7 bases match TRBD2. Per germline, CDR1 SGHRS and CDR2 YFSETQ. The CDR3 loop spans 16 amino acids. After removal of 0 bases from V and 2 bases from J, the junction contained 6 bases not matched to a gene.

The V gene is TRBV18, the J gene TRBJ2-5; D ambiguous. V was trimmed by 2 bases and J by 5 bases, leaving 6 bases between them. The V gene's germline CDR1 is KGHSH and CDR2 LQKENI. The CDR3 sequence is 12 residues long. The CDR3: CASSPFRETQYF. CDR3 DNA: TGTGCCAGCTCACCATTCAGGGAGACCCAGTACTTC.

J is TRBJ2-1 and V is TRBV7-2, with 7 bases lining up with TRBD1. The CDR3 loop spans 15 amino acids. Germline CDR1 and CDR2: SGHTA and FQGNSA. The V gene end was trimmed by 0 bases and the J gene end by 4 bases; junction bases not matched to a gene: 3. DNA of the CDR3: TGTGCCAGCAGCTTAGCCCAGGGGGATTACAATGAGCAGTTCTTC. Its translation: CASSLAQGDYNEQFF.